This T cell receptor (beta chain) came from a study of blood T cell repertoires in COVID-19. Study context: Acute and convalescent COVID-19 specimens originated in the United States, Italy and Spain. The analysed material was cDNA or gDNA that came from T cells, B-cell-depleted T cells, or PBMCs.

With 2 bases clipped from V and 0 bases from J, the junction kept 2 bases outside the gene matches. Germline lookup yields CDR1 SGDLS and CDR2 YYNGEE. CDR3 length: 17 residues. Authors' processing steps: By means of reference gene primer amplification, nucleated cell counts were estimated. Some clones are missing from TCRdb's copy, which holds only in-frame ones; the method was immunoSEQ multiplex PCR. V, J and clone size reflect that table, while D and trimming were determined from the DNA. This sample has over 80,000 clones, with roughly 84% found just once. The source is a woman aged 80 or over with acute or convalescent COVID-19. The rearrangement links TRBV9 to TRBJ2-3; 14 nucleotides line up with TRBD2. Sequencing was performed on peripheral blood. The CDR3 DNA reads TGTGCCAGCAGCGTCGGACTAGCGGGGGGTAGCACAGATACGCAGTATTTT. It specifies CASSVGLAGGSTDTQYF.